Listed here are 31 T cell receptor beta chains from one sample, sequenced in a study of shared clonotypes between healthy human individuals. TCRdb keeps only in-frame clones here, not all; method: immunoSEQ multiplex PCR. The data hold 2,500,000 or so clones, with 80% to 95% observed a single time. The material sequenced was naive CD4+ T cells from PBMCs. Subset in this sample: CD45RA+ positively selected. All receptors come from a man between 18 and 29 years old in good health. Some clones in this sample may be carry-over from other donors' samples.

This chain links TRBV27 with TRBJ1-4, with unresolved D. The germline V gene has CDR1 MNHEY and CDR2 SMNVEV (reference sequence). Trimming removed 2 bases from V and 2 bases from J, with 6 bases in between. The CDR3 is 14 residues long. Here the CDR3 DNA reads TGTGCCAGCAGTTTAGAACGGACTAATGAAAAACTGTTTTTT. Residues: CASSLERTNEKLFF. Variable domain in full (rest from reference TRBV27 and TRBJ1-4): EAQVTQNPRYLITVTGKKLTVTCSQNMNHEYMSWYRQDPGLGLRQIYYSMNVEVTDKGDVPEGYKVSRKEKRNFPLILESPSPNQTSLYFCASSLERTNEKLFFGSGTQLSVL.

The gene calls are TRBV29-1 and TRBJ1-2; D is unresolved. Germline values: CDR1 SQVTM, CDR2 ANQGSEA. The CDR3 contains 11 residues. Between the trimmed V and J ends, which lost 5 bases and 2 bases, there was a span of 6 bases. The CDR3 DNA sequence: TGCAGCGTTTTTCAGAACTATGGCTACACCTTC. Translation: CSVFQNYGYTF.

This chain links TRBV28 with TRBJ2-2, with TRBD2 identical over 13 bases. The J segment lost 9 bases and the V segment lost 6 bases, leaving 10 bases of the junction unmatched. The CDR3 extends over 16 amino acids. Germline-derived CDR1 and CDR2 are MDHEN and SYDVKM. DNA for the CDR3: TGTGCCAGCAGATTAACCGGGACTAGCGGGATCCGGGAGCTGTTTTTT. This translates into CASRLTGTSGIRELFF.

This rearrangement joins TRBV19 to TRBJ1-1; no firm D call. V was trimmed by 7 bases and J by 3 bases, leaving 12 bases between them. From germline, CDR1 is LNHDA and CDR2 SQIVND (reference sequence). This CDR3 is 13 amino acids long. CDR3 amino acids: CASTRWEYTEAFF. DNA for the CDR3: TGTGCCAGTACCCGATGGGAATACACTGAAGCTTTCTTT.

The chain employs TRBV18 and TRBJ1-3; D unclear. The CDR3 sequence is 15 residues long. V was shortened by 0 bases and J by 2 bases, with 8 bases between the two germline ends. The germline V gene encodes CDR1 KGHSH and CDR2 LQKENI. Written as DNA, the CDR3 is TGTGCCAGCTCACCACCTTCGGCTACTGGAAACACCATATATTTT. Translating it yields CASSPPSATGNTIYF.

J is TRBJ2-1 and V is TRBV29-1; the D is unclear. Germline V gene sequence: CDR1 SQVTM, CDR2 ANQGSEA. This CDR3 has 13 amino acids. V lost 6 bases and J lost 7, with 16 bases in between. CDR3 bases: TGCAGCGTCCCCGGGCCCTTAAGGAATGAGCAGTTCTTC. Its protein is CSVPGPLRNEQFF.

The chain joins TRBV27 to TRBJ1-4; D perhaps matches TRBD1 (5 bases). Deletions cut 4 bases from V and 8 bases from J, with 17 bases between. The length of the CDR3 is 15 residues. Germline-derived CDR1 and CDR2 are MNHEY and SMNVEV (reference sequence). The CDR3 spells CASSSWGPDREKLFF. CDR3 bases: TGTGCCAGCAGTTCCTGGGGACCCGACCGAGAAAAACTGTTTTTT.

This chain joins TRBV7-2 and TRBJ2-1; D is ambiguous. In germline, CDR1 is SGHTA, CDR2 FQGNSA. Trimming took off 3 bases at V and 6 bases at J, with 12 bases between the two ends. CDR3 size: 14 residues. For the CDR3, the DNA is TGTGCCAGCAGCTTGGGCTCGTTTCGCAATGAGCAGTTCTTC. It encodes CASSLGSFRNEQFF.

The V gene is TRBV7-9, the J gene TRBJ2-1, with 9 nucleotides matching TRBD2. CDR1 is SEHNR and CDR2 is FQNEAQ in the germline V gene (reference sequence). The CDR3 spans 18 residues. V shed 4 bases, J shed 3 bases, and the junction held 13 bases outside the gene matches. CDR3 nucleotides: TGTGCCAGCAGCTCCTCGCCGCTAGCGGGGCACATCTACAATGAGCAGTTCTTC. Translating it yields CASSSSPLAGHIYNEQFF. The variable domain in full, with the rest retrieved from reference TRBV7-9 and TRBJ2-1, is DTGVSQNPRHKITKRGQNVTFRCDPISEHNRLYWYRQTLGQGPEFLTYFQNEAQLEKSRLLSDRFSAERPKGSFSTLEIQRTEQGDSAMYLCASSSSPLAGHIYNEQFFGPGTRLTVL.

The chain couples TRBV30 to TRBJ2-7; D possibly uses TRBD1 or TRBD2 (5 bases each). Trimming took 5 bases from V and 9 from J, leaving 17 bases between them. The CDR3 has 12 amino acids. Germline CDR1 and CDR2: GTSNPN and SVGIG (reference sequence). The CDR3 DNA follows: TGTGCCTGGGGCTCGGGGCCCAGAAGGCAGTACTTC. Residues: CAWGSGPRRQYF.

The chain carries TRBV18 and TRBJ1-1; 7 positions agree with TRBD1. Germline V gene sequence: CDR1 KGHSH, CDR2 LQKENI. The length of the CDR3 is 14 residues. Trimming took 4 bases from V and 5 from J; bases not matched to a gene: 7. CDR3 DNA: TGTGCCAGCTCACTTGACAGGGTAGCAACTGAAGCTTTCTTT. It translates to CASSLDRVATEAFF.

V gene TRBV5-1 combines with J gene TRBJ2-7; 8 bases agree with TRBD1. The CDR3 is made up of 11 amino acids. The V and J ends lost 7 bases and 6 bases, in that order; junction bases with no gene match: 3. CDR1 is SGHRS, CDR2 YFSETQ, per germline. CDR3 in DNA: TGCGCCAGCGGACAGGGCGTCGAGCAGTACTTC. This gives the protein CASGQGVEQYF.

The rearrangement joins TRBV5-1 to TRBJ2-7; 10 bases agree with TRBD1. With V trimmed by 1 base and J by 7 bases, 11 bases remained unmatched. The CDR3 consists of 16 residues. Germline CDR1 and CDR2: SGHRS and YFSETQ. CDR3 amino acids: CASSLSGFGTGVEQYF. CDR3 bases: TGCGCCAGCAGCTTGTCGGGATTCGGGACAGGGGTGGAGCAGTACTTC.

V gene TRBV27 combines with J gene TRBJ1-2; tentative D call: TRBD1 (6 bases). V lost 7 bases and J 3 bases, leaving 27 bases between the germline ends. Germline CDR1 MNHEY, CDR2 SMNVEV (reference sequence). CDR3 length equals 18 residues. Written as DNA, the CDR3 is TGTGCCAGCATTACTTACCCCAGCAGTTTGGGGGGCGACTATGGCTACACCTTC. Translating it yields CASITYPSSLGGDYGYTF.

The chain uses TRBV29-1 and TRBJ2-5; no definite D call. V was shortened by 7 bases and J by 1 base, with 19 bases between the two germline ends. The CDR3 is 15 amino acids. The germline V gene has CDR1 SQVTM and CDR2 ANQGSEA. The CDR3 region has the DNA TGCAGCGCTGGGGTGTCCGAGACACCCCAAGAGACCCAGTACTTC. Its translation: CSAGVSETPQETQYF.

Regarding this clone: The same CDR3 is also encoded by other DNA sequences in this sample. The rearrangement joins TRBV10-3 to TRBJ1-1; 9 bases line up with TRBD1. This CDR3 has 14 amino acids. Germline V gives CDR1 ENHRY, CDR2 SYGVKD. V shed 3 bases and J 3 bases; nucleotides not matched to a gene: 2. The CDR3 is CAISETGGDTEAFF. CDR3 coding DNA: TGTGCCATCAGTGAAACAGGGGGCGACACTGAAGCTTTCTTT.

In DNA form, the CDR3 reads TGTGCCAGCAGCCAGTTTGAAAAGGGACTTAATACGCAGTATTTT. Amino acids: CASSQFEKGLNTQYF. The chain carries TRBV7-2 and TRBJ2-3, with D perhaps matching TRBD2 (6 bases). V was trimmed by 5 bases and J by 7 bases, leaving 19 bases between them. Per the germline V gene, CDR1 is SGHTA and CDR2 is FQGNSA. The CDR3 is 15 residues long.

This rearrangement joins TRBV7-9 to TRBJ2-5; D gene ambiguous. Germline V gives CDR1 SEHNR, CDR2 FQNEAQ (reference sequence). The CDR3 covers 14 residues. Trimming pared 3 bases from V and 5 bases from J, leaving 13 bases between. The DNA for the CDR3 is TGTGCCAGCAGCTTTTCCCAGTCGGTTGAGACCCAGTACTTC. Its protein is CASSFSQSVETQYF.

The chain couples TRBV4-3 to TRBJ2-3; TRBD1 matches 8 bases. Trimming at V came to 5 bases and at J to 3 bases, leaving 4 bases not matched to a gene. Germline CDR1 is LGHNA and CDR2 is YSLEER. CDR3 length: 14 residues. CDR3 nucleotide sequence: TGCGCCAGCAGCTCGGACAGGGCGACAGATACGCAGTATTTT. This gives the protein CASSSDRATDTQYF.

The rearrangement joins TRBV5-1 to TRBJ2-7, with D perhaps matching TRBD1 (6 bases). In germline, CDR1 is SGHRS, CDR2 YFSETQ. This CDR3 spans 16 amino acids. The ends were cut back, 0 bases at V and 1 base at J, with 14 bases in the middle. CDR3 in amino acids: CASSLAPIQGSYEQYF. In DNA, the CDR3 is TGCGCCAGCAGCTTGGCCCCGATACAGGGTTCCTACGAGCAGTACTTC.

The rearrangement links TRBV18 to TRBJ1-1, with D hard to call. This CDR3 has 14 amino acids. V was clipped by 3 bases and J by 2 bases, with 10 bases between them. Germline lookup yields CDR1 KGHSH and CDR2 LQKENI. The CDR3 here is CASSPTASNTEAFF. DNA of the CDR3: TGTGCCAGCTCACCCACAGCTAGCAACACTGAAGCTTTCTTT.

The chain couples TRBV27 to TRBJ2-2, with unresolved D. With 5 bases removed from V and 0 bases from J, the gap between germline ends came to 10 bases. The CDR3 is 15 residues long. CDR1 MNHEY and CDR2 SMNVEV come from the germline V gene (reference sequence). In nucleotides, the CDR3 is TGTGCCAGCAGTGCCGGGTGGGCGAACACCGGGGAGCTGTTTTTT. Translated: CASSAGWANTGELFF.

J is TRBJ2-5 and V is TRBV7-8, with 9 bases identical to TRBD1. The junction had 12 bases not matched to a gene; V was cut back by 5 bases and J by 2 bases. The CDR3 has 17 residues. Germline-derived CDR1 and CDR2 are SGHVS and FQNEAQ. The CDR3 loop reads CASSPYPPGQGQETQYF. The DNA for the CDR3 is TGTGCCAGCAGCCCCTACCCCCCAGGACAGGGGCAAGAGACCCAGTACTTC.

This chain connects TRBV5-1 to TRBJ1-1; the match to TRBD1 covers 9 bases. Per the germline V gene, CDR1 is SGHRS and CDR2 is YFSETQ. The length of the CDR3 is 15 residues. Trimming removed 1 base from V and 5 bases from J; junction bases left unmatched: 6. In nucleotides, the CDR3 is TGCGCCAGCAGCTTGAGGGGGACAGGGACTACTGAAGCTTTCTTT. This codes for CASSLRGTGTTEAFF.

This chain connects TRBV5-4 to TRBJ2-1; a possible D gene is TRBD2 (5 bases). This CDR3 region has 14 residues. Germline V gene data show CDR1 as SGHNT and CDR2 as YYREEE (reference sequence). The V end lost 2 bases, the J end lost 7 bases, and 13 bases lay between the germline ends. CDR3: CASSLPIRGNEQFF. CDR3 coding DNA: TGTGCCAGCAGCTTACCCATCCGAGGGAATGAGCAGTTCTTC.

The chain recombines TRBV18 with TRBJ2-3; the match to TRBD2 covers 10 bases. After removal of 5 bases from V and 6 bases from J, the junction contained 5 bases not matched to a gene. Looked up from germline, CDR1 is KGHSH and CDR2 is LQKENI. This CDR3 spans 14 amino acids. CDR3 sequence reads: CASSSSGSKDTQYF. As DNA, the CDR3 is TGTGCCAGCTCATCTAGCGGGAGTAAGGATACGCAGTATTTT.

This clone was recorded only once. V gene TRBV5-1 combines with J gene TRBJ2-3; 7 bases agree with TRBD1. CDR1 and CDR2 (germline): SGHRS, YFSETQ. V was pared by 0 bases and J by 4 bases, with 5 bases of the junction left unmatched. The CDR3 extends over 15 amino acids. CDR3 bases: TGCGCCAGCAGCTTGGTTTTGGGACAGTCAGATACGCAGTATTTT. As protein: CASSLVLGQSDTQYF.

Regarding this clone: The sample has other DNA sequences that encode this CDR3 too. CDR3 in amino acids: CAISESSGGPYEQYF. The CDR3 nucleotides read TGTGCCATCAGTGAGTCGAGCGGGGGACCCTACGAGCAGTACTTC. The V call is TRBV10-3, the J call TRBJ2-7; 8 bases line up with TRBD2. Germline values: CDR1 ENHRY, CDR2 SYGVKD. The CDR3 has 15 residues. After removal of 0 bases from V and 2 bases from J, the junction contained 3 bases not matched to a gene.

The chain is built from TRBV6-6 and TRBJ2-5, with no clear D. V dropped 6 bases and J dropped 2 bases, with 7 bases sitting between them. This CDR3 has 12 amino acids. Germline loops: CDR1 MNHNY, CDR2 SVGAGI (reference sequence). CDR3 sequence: CASSWIQETQYF. CDR3 DNA sequence: TGTGCCAGCAGCTGGATTCAAGAGACCCAGTACTTC.

The CDR3 here is CASRGDRKSGNTIYF. The DNA of the CDR3 is TGTGCCAGCAGAGGGGACAGGAAATCTGGAAACACCATATATTTT. The chain employs TRBV2 and TRBJ1-3, with TRBD1 matching over 8 bases. V was pared by 6 bases and J by 1 base, with 5 bases of the junction left unmatched. The germline CDR1 and CDR2 sequences are SNHLY and FYNNEI. The CDR3 has 15 amino acids.

V is TRBV5-6 and J is TRBJ2-6; tentative D call: TRBD2 (5 bases). Germline V gene lookup returns CDR1 SGHDT and CDR2 YYEEEE. V shed 2 bases and J shed 0 bases, with 9 bases lying between them. This CDR3 spans 16 amino acids. CDR3 region: CASSLWTGSGANVLTF. The CDR3 DNA follows: TGTGCCAGCAGCTTATGGACTGGCTCTGGGGCCAACGTCCTGACTTTC.